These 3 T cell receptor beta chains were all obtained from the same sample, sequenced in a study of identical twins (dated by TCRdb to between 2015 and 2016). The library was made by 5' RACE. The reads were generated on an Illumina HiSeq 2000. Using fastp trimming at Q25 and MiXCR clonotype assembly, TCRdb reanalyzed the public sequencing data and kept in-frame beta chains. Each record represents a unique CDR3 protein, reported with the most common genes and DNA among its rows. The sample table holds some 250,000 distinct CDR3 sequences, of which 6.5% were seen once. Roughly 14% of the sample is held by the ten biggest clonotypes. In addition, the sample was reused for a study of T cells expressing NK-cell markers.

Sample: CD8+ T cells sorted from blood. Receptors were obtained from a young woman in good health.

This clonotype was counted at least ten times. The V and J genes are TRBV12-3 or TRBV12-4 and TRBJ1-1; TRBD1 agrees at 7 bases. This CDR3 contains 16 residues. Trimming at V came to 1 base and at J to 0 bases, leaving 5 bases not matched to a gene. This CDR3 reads CASSLGSGGLNTEAFF. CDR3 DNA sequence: TGTGCCAGCAGTTTAGGTTCAGGGGGACTGAACACTGAAGCTTTCTTT.

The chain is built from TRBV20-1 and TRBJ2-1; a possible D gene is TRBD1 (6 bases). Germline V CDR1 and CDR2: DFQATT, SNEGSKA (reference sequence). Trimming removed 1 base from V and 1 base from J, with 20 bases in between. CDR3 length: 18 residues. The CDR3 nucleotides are TGCAGTGCTAGAGTACCGAGAAACAGGGTCTTATCCTACAATGAGCAGTTCTTC. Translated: CSARVPRNRVLSYNEQFF.

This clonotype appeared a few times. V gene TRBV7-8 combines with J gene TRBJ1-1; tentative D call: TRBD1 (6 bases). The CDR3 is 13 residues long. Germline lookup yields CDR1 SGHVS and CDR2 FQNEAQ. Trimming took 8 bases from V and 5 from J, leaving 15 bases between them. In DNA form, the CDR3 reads TGTGCCAGCTCCCCCGAAGGGGGTACTGAAGCTTTCTTT. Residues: CASSPEGGTEAFF. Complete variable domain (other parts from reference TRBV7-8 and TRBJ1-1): GAGVSQSPRYKVAKRGQDVALRCDPISGHVSLFWYQQALGQGPEFLTYFQNEAQLDKSGLPSDRFFAERPEGSVSTLKIQRTQQEDSAVYLCASSPEGGTEAFFGQGTRLTVV.